This TCR beta chain was obtained from a study of cytomegalovirus exposure and HLA in healthy donors (dated by TCRdb to 2016 to 2017). In the study overall: In an earlier analysis of 450 to 750 of the donors, around 300 Gb of sequence data and just under 120 million unique TCR beta sequences from 150 million to 200 million T cells were reported. Of the approximately 400 genotyped donors, roughly 85% fell in the genetic ancestry cluster associated with self-reported Caucasian donors. Typing coverage varied by locus: roughly 620-630 donors for A, B, C, DRB1 and DQB1; under 550 for DQA1; 600 to 610 for DPA1; roughly 470 for DPB1. Roughly 300 gigabases of sequencing data and around 87 million unique TCR sequences were included in an early release covering under 650 HLA-typed donors. High-throughput TCR immunosequencing, statistical association of individual TCRs with disease status, and machine learning were combined to predict cytomegalovirus infection status. An earlier analysis of roughly 600 of the donors used high-throughput TCR beta sequencing to judge whether each TCR beta V gene segment behaved as functional or pseudogenic. A later analysis re-analyzed previously published TCR beta repertoires from 660 or so donors and added high-resolution HLA genotyping to study TCR occurrence patterns. Rather than drawing on any new phenotypic data, the later analysis identified candidate immune exposures from TCR beta sequences and the way those sequences occurred across donors. Donor age, sex, ethnicity and CMV serostatus were compiled alongside the repertoire data. Genome-wide SNP genotypes for about 60% of the roughly 700 donors were used in a later genetic analysis, which treated that subset as a discovery cohort. The study was designed to test whether signatures of past pathogen exposure could be identified by cataloging public T cell receptors. Roughly five DR-DQ haplotypes were treated as single units for association and clustering because of strong linkage in the cohort. HLA typing covered class I and class II loci at four-digit resolution. Besides the first cohort of roughly 660 subjects, a separate validation cohort made up of roughly 130 different subjects was used. Across about 370 genotyped donors of the cohort, an average of about 250,000 unique TCR beta nucleotide sequences per donor were sequenced, and roughly 17% of those sequences were non-productive. All discovery cohort repertoires had been generated on a single sequencing platform. The study used immunosequencing to profile the T cell repertoires of more than 650 subjects and linked those repertoires to cytomegalovirus serostatus. Results the study describes overall, beyond this receptor: A few of the identified cytomegalovirus-associated TCR beta chains were confirmed in vitro to be specific for cytomegalovirus antigens. In an earlier analysis of under 600 of the donors, most TCR beta V segments were observed in productive rearrangements about 90% or about 30% of the time, broadly matching IMGT annotations. A cluster of highly shared sequence variants was judged likely to represent a technical artifact of the sequencing pipeline. The classifier was reported to diagnose cytomegalovirus status with high specificity and sensitivity in both the original and validation cohorts. According to a later genetic analysis, donors in an Asian-associated ancestry cluster had fewer N-insertions in productive TCRs than the approximately 630-donor mean. The 87-base-pair reads could not distinguish some IMGT-functional V segments, including TRBV6-2 and TRBV6-3, so those segments were excluded. The study listed over 150 TCR beta chains as associated with cytomegalovirus. The authors suggested that the approach could potentially be generalized to other disease states and immunological phenotypes. CMV serostatus was the only immune exposure information available for the cohort. The presence/absence analyses assumed that sequencing depth was roughly uniform across donors, and that assumption may not be true. According to a later analysis, TCR association rates differed among HLA loci, with DRB1 alleles showing the most associated TCRs and HLA-C alleles showing the fewest. Strong co-occurrence of HLA alleles, especially DR and DQ, made assigning TCR associations to individual alleles difficult. An association between a missense DCLRE1C variant and V-gene and J-gene trimming of TCR beta chains was found in a later genetic analysis and replicated in an independent cohort. Around 16 rarely observed V segments, including chromosome 9 orphons, were excluded from the earlier analysis of some 590 of the donors because counts were too low. A later analysis associated 16,951 TCR beta sequences with specific HLA alleles at a false discovery rate of 0.05. Only TCR beta chains were sequenced in this cohort, and the absence of alpha or paired-chain data limited detectable features. Correlated functional status among segregating V segments might reflect linkage disequilibrium, but an unknown experimental factor could not be ruled out. A later analysis found that HLA-associated TCR beta chains were more clonally expanded and had lower generation probabilities than equally common non-associated chains. While some public TCRs were present in many individuals, most TCR sequences turned up only very rarely across donors. HLA typing was unavailable for some donors at each locus, so association tests used only the typed subset. A further reported finding was that TCR beta sequences accurately predicted the HLA-A and HLA-B alleles for most subjects in the first cohort. Most CMV-associated TCR beta chains appeared to be HLA-restricted in a later analysis, and the HLA associations seemed to be driven largely by CMV exposure. Several of the top co-occurrence clusters appeared to be linked to parvovirus B19, influenza, CMV and Epstein-Barr virus, according to a later analysis.

Sequences MDHEN (CDR1) and SYDVKM (CDR2) are obtained from the germline V gene. V lost 6 bases and J lost 11 bases; the stretch between them is 28 bases long. From its cysteine to its phenylalanine, the CDR3 spans 16 amino acids. The CDR3 DNA has 48 bases and is translated from base 1. Receptor libraries were prepared by the immunoSEQ multiplex PCR assay. The multiplex PCR relied on a mix of 60 forward primers for TCR Vbeta segments and 13 reverse primers for TCR Jbeta segments. A multiplex PCR assay on genomic DNA amplified the CDR3 region of rearranged TCR beta genes. On the Illumina HiSeq System, the amplified TCR beta libraries were sequenced as 87-base-pair reads. The study's own analysis went as follows. A later analysis counted approximately 76 million unique TCR beta chains across the roughly 700 repertoires, and roughly 11 million of these chains were shared by at least two donors. To remove PCR and sequencing errors, raw reads were error-corrected and collapsed into unique sequences using a nearest-neighbor algorithm that merged closely related sequences. Alignment of CDR3 sequences to IMGT reference sequences was used to assign V, D and J gene segments. For a sequence to be retained, a match of at least six nucleotides to both a V gene segment and a J gene segment was required. Rearrangements were called productive when the CDR3 lacked stop codons and stayed in frame with V and J; all others were non-productive. Following IMGT convention, CDR3 was defined as the stretch from the second conserved V-encoded cysteine up to the conserved J-encoded phenylalanine. Sequences without an unambiguous match to a single V gene segment were excluded from the earlier analysis of about 600 of the donors. An earlier analysis of almost 600 of the donors classified V segments as functional when productive rearrangements were above 56.7% and as segregating when the standard deviation between donors was above 5%. A statistical classification framework was built to diagnose cytomegalovirus status from the catalog of TCR beta chain sequences. In a later analysis, V and J genes were assigned by comparing TCR nucleotide sequences against IMGT/GENE-DB human TR gene sequences. A later analysis assigned CDR3 sequences and most-parsimonious VDJ recombination scenarios with the TCRdist pipeline. In a later analysis, each TCR beta chain was defined by its CDR3 amino acid sequence together with its V-gene family, and reads without a unique V-gene family were excluded. As a way to deal with suspected cross-contamination and a sequencing artifact, a later analysis dropped more than 500 nucleotide sequences that were highly shared and had low generation probability. In a later analysis, a clonal expansion index was calculated for each public chain from normalized within-repertoire ranks of inferred template counts. In a later analysis, generation probabilities were computed using a VDJ recombination model fitted to out-of-frame rearrangements, and the results were checked against IGoR. In a later analysis, TCR-TCR, TCR-HLA and TCR-CMV co-occurrence was scored with hypergeometric tests, and a repertoire-size bias correction was applied to TCR pairs. To estimate false discovery rates, a later analysis permuted the HLA or CMV assignments 20 times. In a later analysis, co-occurring TCRs were grouped using DBSCAN, with TCRdist sequence similarity added in when clustering inside HLA-allele-positive subsets. Repertoires with fewer than 30,000 or more than 120,000 public chains, plus five repertoires with anomalous nucleotide sharing, were excluded from co-occurrence clustering. TCRdb carries this immuneACCESS record with in-frame sequences only. Its versions omit some clonotypes, under half of them owing to an unresolved V gene in the studies checked, with the rest unexplained. V and J calls and clone size are given by that table; D and trimming were obtained from the DNA. This sample is represented by about 160,000 clones; approximately 80% of them were singletons. The biggest ten clones account for less than 15% of the sample.

As to this clone: Which antigen it targets is not known. The sample holds no much larger clone one base away, and base qualities are not on file.

The cohort was made up of several hundred healthy bone marrow donors. At the time of sampling, every cohort member was nominally healthy, though immune exposures that went unrecorded were likely present. The donor was CMV seropositive and was included in the group of 300 or so seropositive cohort members. A peripheral blood sample was provided by each donor, and peripheral blood mononuclear cells were used for TCR beta sequencing. Genomic DNA extraction from the blood cell samples was performed with the Qiagen DNeasy Blood Extraction Kit. This TCR derives from a man aged 35 to 55 in good health and CMV-seropositive. The sample taken for sequencing was PBMCs. The rearrangement joined TRBV28 to TRBJ2-5; a tentative D match to TRBD1 spans 7 bases. This receptor carries the CDR3 CASRGGTVESRARQYF. The sequenced DNA is TGTGCCAGCAGAGGCGGGACAGTAGAGAGCCGGGCGAGGCAGTACTTC.